These 11 T cell receptor beta chains came from one sample sequenced in a study of T cells after yellow fever vaccination. Each CDR3 protein gets one entry after TCRdb re-called the 5' RACE reads with MiXCR. The sample lists 310,000 or so distinct CDR3 sequences; approximately 3.9% were seen once. Sequencing used PBMCs, obtained on the day of the yellow fever booster vaccination. The origin of the receptors is a man aged 18 to 30 who received the YFV17D yellow fever vaccine.

This clonotype has more than one count but fewer than ten. V usage is TRBV5-1 and J usage is TRBJ2-7, with 7 nucleotides matching TRBD1. CDR3 length: 16 amino acids. Germline V gene sequence: CDR1 SGHRS, CDR2 YFSETQ. V shed 3 bases and J 4 bases; nucleotides not matched to a gene: 13. Here the CDR3 reads CASSSDVGQNIYEQYF. CDR3 nucleotides: TGCGCCAGCAGCTCTGATGTGGGACAGAACATTTACGAGCAGTACTTC.

This clonotype was picked up many times. The chain has TRBV20-1 and TRBJ1-1; 7 positions agree with TRBD1. The germline V gene encodes CDR1 DFQATT and CDR2 SNEGSKA (reference sequence). V shed 6 bases and J 13 bases; nucleotides not matched to a gene: 20. The CDR3 is 14 residues long. The CDR3 DNA reads as TGCAGTGCCCCGGGGGACAGTGGCCTCCGGGGGGTTTTCTTT. It codes for CSAPGDSGLRGVFF.

This clonotype showed up many times. The CDR3 sequence: CASSYTAGSYNEQFF. CDR3 bases: TGTGCCAGCAGTTACACGGCAGGCTCCTACAATGAGCAGTTCTTC. This chain uses TRBV6-5 with TRBJ2-1; no clear D gene. There are 15 residues in the CDR3. Trimming stripped 2 bases from V and 0 bases from J, with 8 bases between. CDR1 is MNHEY and CDR2 is SVGAGI in the germline V gene.

The chain has TRBV4-3 and TRBJ1-5; D gene uncertain. The CDR3 is 14 amino acids. Germline V lookup: CDR1 LGHNA, CDR2 YSLEER. Between the trimmed V and J ends, which lost 0 bases and 5 bases, there was a span of 8 bases. The DNA of the CDR3 is TGCGCCAGCAGCCAAGAGGCGGTGCATCAGCCCCAGCATTTT. This translates into CASSQEAVHQPQHF.

This clonotype was seen ten or more times. The J gene is TRBJ1-4, the V gene TRBV7-9; no clear D gene. Trimming removed 8 bases from V and 5 bases from J, with 9 bases in between. Germline-derived CDR1 and CDR2 are SEHNR and FQNEAQ (reference sequence). The CDR3 spans 12 residues. CDR3 in amino acids: CASGPLNEKLFF. CDR3 nucleotide sequence: TGTGCCAGCGGGCCCTTAAATGAAAAACTGTTTTTT.

V gene TRBV25-1 combines with J gene TRBJ1-1; D uncertain. This CDR3 spans 12 amino acids. Trimming stripped 8 bases from V and 1 base from J, with 8 bases between. CDR1 and CDR2 (germline): MGHDK, SYGVNS. The CDR3 reads CASLSRNTEAFF. The CDR3 coding sequence is TGTGCCAGCCTATCTCGGAACACTGAAGCTTTCTTT.

The rearrangement uses TRBV7-2 and TRBJ1-6; D unclear. CDR3 length: 17 amino acids. The V gene's germline CDR1 is SGHTA and CDR2 FQGNSA. Deletions cut 5 bases from V and 0 bases from J, with 14 bases between. CDR3 nucleotide sequence: TGTGCCAGCAGCCGAAGCCGGGCTAGCTCCTATAATTCACCCCTCCACTTT. Translation gives CASSRSRASSYNSPLHF.

This clonotype has at least ten counts. This chain links TRBV12-3 or TRBV12-4 with TRBJ2-6; no definite D call. There are 15 residues in the CDR3. The V end was cut by 4 bases, the J end by 0 bases, with 7 bases between. The CDR3 bases are TGTGCCAGCAGTTGGGGTAGCTCTGGGGCCAACGTCCTGACTTTC. This gives the protein CASSWGSSGANVLTF.

J is TRBJ2-7 and V is TRBV6-5; 7 bases are a match to TRBD2. CDR1 and CDR2 from the germline V gene are MNHEY and SVGAGI. The CDR3 totals 14 residues. V was clipped by 4 bases and J by 2 bases; unmatched bases: 5. CDR3 protein: CASSSIRGAYEQYV. CDR3 sequence (DNA): TGTGCCAGCAGTTCCATACGGGGGGCCTACGAGCAGTACGTC.

This clonotype has a handful of counts. This chain uses TRBV4-1 with TRBJ1-2, with D unclear. CDR1 is MGHRA and CDR2 is YSYEKL in the germline V gene. V shed 1 base and J shed 12 bases, with 9 bases lying between them. The CDR3 consists of 11 residues. In DNA form, the CDR3 reads TGCGCCAGCAGCCAAGGTTACGGCCACACCTTC. Residues: CASSQGYGHTF.

The V call is TRBV7-2, the J call TRBJ2-5, with D hard to call. CDR1 SGHTA and CDR2 FQGNSA come from the germline V gene. This CDR3 spans 14 amino acids. V lost 6 bases and J 1 base, leaving 12 bases between the germline ends. As DNA, the CDR3 is TGTGCCAGCAGACCTACAGACACCCAAGAGACCCAGTACTTC. Translated: CASRPTDTQETQYF.